This T cell receptor (beta chain) was captured in a study of blood T cell repertoires in COVID-19. Overall study context: Both acute and convalescent COVID-19 samples were obtained from the United States, Italy and Spain.

Original methodology: It was from reference gene primer amplification that nucleated cell counts were estimated. Assay: immunoSEQ multiplex PCR; the TCRdb copy retains only in-frame clones and omits some. That table gives V, J and clone size, and the DNA gave D and trimming. The profile shows roughly 230,000 clones, more than 65% of them singletons. Germline V CDR1 and CDR2: MRHNA, SNTAGT. There are 14 residues in the CDR3. The germline V and J ends were trimmed by 6 bases and 2 bases, with 12 bases remaining between them. The clonotype comes from a man aged 45-65 years who had recovered from COVID-19. The specimen sequenced was PBMCs or T cells enriched from blood (not recorded which). The chain employs TRBV6-4 and TRBJ2-3; D gene ambiguous. For the CDR3, the DNA is TGTGCCAGCAGGCCTAGGAGAATCACAGATACGCAGTATTTT. As protein: CASRPRRITDTQYF.